The clone carrying this TCR beta chain was seen a handful of times. This entry belongs to a study of blood T cells in healthy people across ages. Primed by a sample-barcoded 5' primer and a J-beta primer mix, a second PCR proceeded for 7 to 11 cycles. The authors tagged each cDNA molecule using a template-switch adaptor with 12 random nucleotides. TCRdb passed the 5' RACE reads through MiXCR, listing each CDR3 protein once. The data show some 640,000 distinct CDR3 sequences, with around half seen just once and roughly 30% held by the top ten. Trimming took 4 bases from V and 1 from J; bases not matched to a gene: 10. CDR1 is SGDLS and CDR2 is YYNGEE in the germline V gene. The CDR3 spans 16 residues.

The source is a woman aged 55-69 years in good health. Sequenced sample: blood. This chain connects TRBV9 to TRBJ1-1; TRBD1 aligns across 7 bases. As DNA, the CDR3 is TGTGCCAGCAGCCCGCAGCGGACAGGCCCGAACACTGAAGCTTTCTTT. It is translated as CASSPQRTGPNTEAFF.